The sequence of this TCR beta chain was determined in a study of T cells in Graves' hyperthyroidism and ophthalmopathy. Study background: Blood was drawn when the patient was first diagnosed and still untreated. Overall study results and limits: Most thyroid clonotypes expanded above 0.001 appeared in blood too.

Researchers took RNA transcripts and amplified the TCR beta CDR3 regions from them. First-round RT-PCR of the TCR CDR3 relied on the HTBI primer set. TCRdb re-called the multiplex PCR reads through MiXCR, storing one row per CDR3 protein. Among a few hundred thousand distinct CDR3 sequences listed, 15% were seen once. Remarks on this clonotype: Its specificity is unknown.

V dropped 6 bases and J dropped 3 bases, with 18 bases sitting between them. This CDR3 is 16 amino acids long. Per the germline V gene, CDR1 is MNHEY and CDR2 is SVGEGT. This sequence joins TRBV6-2 or TRBV6-3 and TRBJ2-1, with D perhaps being TRBD1 or TRBD2 (5 bases each). What was sequenced was blood. The clonotype comes from a woman aged 25 to 39 with Graves' hyperthyroidism. This CDR3 reads CASSAFRDPNYNEQFF. For the CDR3, the DNA is TGTGCCAGCAGCGCATTCCGGGACCCGAACTACAATGAGCAGTTCTTC.